A single sample is the source of the 17 T cell receptor beta chains below, sequenced in a study of blood T cells in healthy people across ages. Primed by a sample-barcoded 5' primer and a J-beta primer mix, a second PCR proceeded for about 6 to 11 cycles. TCRdb recomputed calls from the 5' RACE reads with MiXCR, one row per CDR3 protein. The table shows over 700,000 distinct CDR3 sequences, with 53% occurring only once. The specimen was blood. These receptors came from a man older than 75 in good health.

This rearrangement joins TRBV20-1 to TRBJ2-7, with 8 bases that match TRBD1. The V gene end was trimmed by 0 bases and the J gene end by 3 bases; junction bases not matched to a gene: 7. There are 15 residues in the CDR3. Germline loops: CDR1 DFQATT, CDR2 SNEGSKA (reference sequence). CDR3 in amino acids: CSARDQGRGLYEQYF. The CDR3 coding sequence is TGCAGTGCTAGAGATCAGGGCAGGGGGCTCTACGAGCAGTACTTC.

The chain joins TRBV7-2 to TRBJ2-4; 9 nucleotides align to TRBD1. Trimming cost V 1 base and J 0 bases; bases outside gene matches: 7. The CDR3 length is 18 residues. The germline CDR1 and CDR2 sequences are SGHTA and FQGNSA. The CDR3: CASSLVGTGLLAKNIQYF. CDR3 in DNA: TGTGCCAGCAGCTTAGTCGGGACAGGGCTCCTAGCCAAAAACATTCAGTACTTC.

This clonotype has at least ten counts. V and J are TRBV29-1 and TRBJ2-7, with TRBD2 identical over 9 bases. After removal of 6 bases from V and 6 bases from J, the junction contained 9 bases not matched to a gene. Germline V gene lookup returns CDR1 SQVTM and CDR2 ANQGSEA. The CDR3 has 13 residues. CDR3 residues: CSVLTSGAAEQYF. As DNA, the CDR3 is TGCAGCGTCTTGACTAGCGGAGCCGCCGAGCAGTACTTC.

This chain connects TRBV5-1 to TRBJ2-1; tentatively, D is TRBD2 (5 bases). Germline CDR1 and CDR2: SGHRS and YFSETQ. The CDR3 covers 13 residues. V lost 4 bases and J 5 bases, leaving 10 bases between the germline ends. The CDR3 DNA reads TGCGCCAGCAGCACGGACGGGGACAATGAGCAGTTCTTC. This translates into CASSTDGDNEQFF.

The chain carries TRBV5-1 and TRBJ2-3; D is uncertain. CDR1 is SGHRS, CDR2 YFSETQ, per germline. The V and J ends lost 4 bases and 14 bases respectively, with 23 bases between them. CDR3 length equals 14 residues. This CDR3 reads CASSNPGYTQSAYF. The CDR3, as DNA: TGCGCCAGCAGCAACCCCGGGTATACTCAGTCCGCGTATTTT.

This clonotype was recorded a few times. This sequence joins TRBV24-1 and TRBJ2-1; 13 positions agree with TRBD2. CDR1 KGHDR and CDR2 SFDVKD come from the germline V gene. V dropped 0 bases and J dropped 4; count of bases not matched to a gene: 11. This CDR3 has 20 amino acids. As DNA, the CDR3 is TGTGCCACCAGTGATTTGAGACACCCAAAACTAGCGGGAGGGTACAATGAGCAGTTCTTC. Translated: CATSDLRHPKLAGGYNEQFF.

This sequence joins TRBV3-1 and TRBJ2-7, with D perhaps matching TRBD1 (5 bases). V was trimmed by 0 bases and J by 7 bases, leaving 16 bases between them. CDR3 length equals 15 residues. Germline V CDR1 and CDR2: LGHDT, YNNKEL (reference sequence). In DNA form, the CDR3 reads TGTGCCAGCAGCCAAGATATCCTAGGGGCGCGGGAGCAGTACTTC. It translates to CASSQDILGAREQYF.

V and J are TRBV18 and TRBJ1-1, with D unresolved. This CDR3 region has 15 residues. The V end lost 3 bases, the J end lost 1 base, and 12 bases lay between the germline ends. CDR1 is KGHSH, CDR2 LQKENI, per germline. The chain's CDR3 is CASSPTRTQNTEAFF. The CDR3 DNA sequence: TGTGCCAGCTCACCCACAAGAACGCAGAACACTGAAGCTTTCTTT.

J is TRBJ2-5 and V is TRBV29-1; D might be TRBD2 (6 bases). The CDR3 covers 10 residues. V dropped 4 bases and J dropped 11 bases, with 11 bases sitting between them. Germline lookup yields CDR1 SQVTM and CDR2 ANQGSEA. CDR3 DNA sequence: TGCAGCGTTGGGGACTGGCAGCAGTACTTC. Its translation is CSVGDWQQYF.

The chain is built from TRBV7-2 and TRBJ2-2, with 7 bases aligning to TRBD2. V trimming: 0 bases; J trimming: 6 bases; junction bases outside the gene matches: 7. The CDR3 is made up of 16 amino acids. CDR1 and CDR2 (germline): SGHTA, FQGNSA. The CDR3 here is CASSLAASGWPGELFF. For the CDR3, the DNA is TGTGCCAGCAGCTTAGCGGCTAGCGGTTGGCCCGGGGAGCTGTTTTTT.

The genes are TRBV28 and TRBJ2-1, with TRBD2 matching 14 bases. Unmatched junction bases numbered 14, after V lost 6 bases and J lost 7 bases. Germline V gene lookup returns CDR1 MDHEN and CDR2 SYDVKM. The CDR3 contains 18 residues. The CDR3 DNA reads as TGTGCCAGCAGCCTATACCTTGGGACTAGCGGGGGCGGGAATGAGCAGTTCTTC. Residues: CASSLYLGTSGGGNEQFF.

This clonotype has just a few counts. The gene calls are TRBV10-3 and TRBJ2-7, with D possibly being TRBD2 (6 bases). V lost 4 bases and J lost 4, with 14 bases in between. The CDR3 is 14 residues long. Germline CDR1 reads ENHRY; CDR2 reads SYGVKD. The CDR3 DNA follows: TGTGCCATCAGTGGATTACTAGCAGAATACGAGCAGTACTTC. The encoded protein is CAISGLLAEYEQYF.

The V call is TRBV15, the J call TRBJ2-7; 7 positions agree with TRBD1. Trimming removed 1 base from V and 2 bases from J; junction bases left unmatched: 2. Germline CDR1 reads LNHNV; CDR2 reads YYDKDF (reference sequence). This CDR3 spans 14 amino acids. Written as DNA, the CDR3 is TGTGCCACCAGCAGAGGGACAGGCCCCTACGAGCAGTACTTC. Protein product: CATSRGTGPYEQYF.

This chain uses TRBV7-2 with TRBJ2-2; 15 nucleotides align to TRBD2. This CDR3 is 16 amino acids long. With V trimmed by 8 bases and J by 2 bases, 3 bases remained unmatched. Germline lookup yields CDR1 SGHTA and CDR2 FQGNSA. CDR3 in DNA: TGTGCCAGCCGGACTAGCGGGAGGGCTAACACCGGGGAGCTGTTTTTT. Its translation is CASRTSGRANTGELFF.

This clonotype was seen a handful of times. The V gene is TRBV20-1, the J gene TRBJ2-1; a weak D match, TRBD2 (5 bases). The CDR3 contains 18 residues. Germline V CDR1 and CDR2: DFQATT, SNEGSKA (reference sequence). Trimming removed 0 bases at V and 2 bases at J, with 20 bases between. The DNA of the CDR3 is TGCAGTGCTAGAGATCGGTTTCGGCTAGGAGGACCCTACAATGAGCAGTTCTTC. Its protein is CSARDRFRLGGPYNEQFF.

This clonotype was detected a few times. The genes are TRBV7-9 and TRBJ2-7; 8 positions agree with TRBD2. V dropped 1 base and J dropped 3; count of bases not matched to a gene: 11. The CDR3 length is 17 residues. Germline CDR1 and CDR2: SEHNR and FQNEAQ (reference sequence). CDR3 bases: TGTGCCAGCAGCTTAGGCACCCCTAGCGGGTCCGGCTACGAGCAGTACTTC. It encodes CASSLGTPSGSGYEQYF.

This clonotype was seen only a few times. The chain carries TRBV7-6 and TRBJ2-1; 10 bases map to TRBD2. The V gene's germline CDR1 is SGHVS and CDR2 FNYEAQ. J lost 10 bases, V lost 5 bases, and 8 bases had no gene match. The CDR3 is 14 residues long. CDR3 sequence reads: CASSLLAGPGEQFF. In nucleotides, the CDR3 is TGTGCCAGCAGCCTACTAGCGGGGCCGGGGGAGCAGTTCTTC.